The T cell receptor (beta chain) under discussion was sequenced for a study of blood T cell repertoires in COVID-19. This CDR3 contains 17 residues. V was pared by 2 bases and J by 0 bases, with 7 bases of the junction left unmatched. Germline V CDR1 and CDR2: MNHNS, SASEGT. TCRdb's copy holds only in-frame clones and misses some; the assay was immunoSEQ multiplex PCR. Of 250,000 to 350,000 clones in the sample, 80% to 90% were seen once. The rearrangement links TRBV6-1 to TRBJ2-3, with 8 bases lining up with TRBD2. The receptor comes from a woman aged 18-29 years who had recovered from COVID-19. The sequenced sample consisted of PBMCs or T cells enriched from blood (not recorded which). CDR3 DNA: TGTGCCAGCAGTGAATCCCGTCGGGGGGGTAGCACAGATACGCAGTATTTT. The encoded protein is CASSESRRGGSTDTQYF.